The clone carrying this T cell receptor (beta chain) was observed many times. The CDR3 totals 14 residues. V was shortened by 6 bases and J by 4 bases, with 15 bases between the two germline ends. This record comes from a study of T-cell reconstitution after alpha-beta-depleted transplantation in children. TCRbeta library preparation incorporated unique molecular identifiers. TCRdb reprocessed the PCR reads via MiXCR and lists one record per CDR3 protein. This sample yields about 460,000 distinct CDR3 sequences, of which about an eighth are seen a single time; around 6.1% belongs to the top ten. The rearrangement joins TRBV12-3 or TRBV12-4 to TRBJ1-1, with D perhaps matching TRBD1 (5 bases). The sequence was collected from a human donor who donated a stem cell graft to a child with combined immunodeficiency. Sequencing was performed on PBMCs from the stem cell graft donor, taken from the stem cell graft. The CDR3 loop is CASSPFGGGTEAFF. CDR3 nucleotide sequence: TGTGCCAGCAGCCCCTTTGGGGGGGGCACTGAAGCTTTCTTT.